The present TCR beta chain was sequenced within a study of PD-1 blockade in classical Hodgkin lymphoma. Study-wide results and caveats: Compared with healthy donors, newly diagnosed patients reportedly showed lower baseline TCR diversity.

Points on this clone: Its antigen is still unknown.

The length of the CDR3 is 16 residues. Per germline, CDR1 MNHEY and CDR2 SVGAGI. V gave up 2 bases and J gave up 0 bases, with 11 bases separating them. Time point here: cycle 4 day 1 (C4D1), after 5 to 7 weeks of nivolumab. Relapse after autologous stem cell transplantation occurred in every patient, and brentuximab vedotin exposure varied. With magnetic negative selection, CD4+ T cells were purified from PBMCs that had been thawed. Some clones are missing from TCRdb's copy, which holds only in-frame ones; the method was immunoSEQ multiplex PCR. This sample has around 18,000 clones; around 79% occur once, and the top ten carry about 2.3%.

This clonotype was obtained from a human donor with classical Hodgkin lymphoma. The sample in question was CD4+ T cells from blood, obtained before the fourth cycle of nivolumab. The chain carries TRBV6-5 and TRBJ2-1, with D hard to call. In nucleotides, the CDR3 is TGTGCCAGCAGTTACGGGTCGCAAAGCTCCTACAATGAGCAGTTCTTC. This translates into CASSYGSQSSYNEQFF.